Sequencing of this T cell receptor (beta chain) was carried out in a study of blood T cell repertoires in COVID-19. Study-level information: T cells, B-cell-depleted T cells, or PBMCs provided the cDNA or gDNA that served as material.

Germline CDR1 reads SGHAT; CDR2 reads FQNNGV. The CDR3 consists of 17 residues. V gave up 4 bases and J gave up 4 bases; unmatched junction bases: 13. Original methodology: Reference gene primer amplification yielded estimated nucleated cell counts. TCRdb keeps only in-frame clones here, not all; method: immunoSEQ multiplex PCR. Clone size and the V and J calls come from that table; the DNA yielded D and trimming. Found here are 170,000 or so clones, more than 70% of them singletons; the top ten hold less than 15%. This TCR was recovered from a young man with active or convalescent COVID-19. Sequenced material: peripheral blood. The chain has TRBV11-2 and TRBJ1-2; 9 bases line up with TRBD1. CDR3 DNA sequence: TGTGCCAGCAGCTCACCGGGACAGGGTCGGATAGGCTATGGCTACACCTTC. It yields the protein CASSSPGQGRIGYGYTF.